The next 26 T cell receptor beta chains were all read from a single sample in a study of blood T cell repertoires in COVID-19. Sequencing was performed with immunoSEQ multiplex PCR; in TCRdb, only in-frame clones are kept and a portion is missing. The data show 300,000 or so clones, roughly 85% seen once. Material: PBMCs or T cells enriched from blood (not recorded which). The receptors were sampled from a woman between 25 and 40 years old who had recovered from COVID-19.

This clone was found a few times. This chain uses TRBV7-3 with TRBJ1-1; no definite D call. The CDR3 length is 14 residues. Trimming shortened V by 3 bases and J by 6 bases, and 14 bases separated the two germline ends. Germline V gene lookup returns CDR1 SGHTA and CDR2 FQGTGA. DNA for the CDR3: TGTGCCAGCAGCTTGTCCCTTGCGAGCGCTGAAGCTTTCTTT. Its translation: CASSLSLASAEAFF.

The V and J genes are TRBV27 and TRBJ2-2; maybe TRBD2 (6 bases). CDR1 and CDR2 from the germline V gene are MNHEY and SMNVEV (reference sequence). The CDR3 spans 15 residues. V was clipped by 6 bases and J by 5 bases, with 16 bases between them. CDR3 residues: CASRLEGMVTGELFF. CDR3 DNA sequence: TGTGCCAGCAGGTTGGAGGGGATGGTAACCGGGGAGCTGTTTTTT.

A few counts support this clone. The chain links TRBV10-3 to TRBJ1-2; 11 bases agree with TRBD1. The trim removed 3 bases at V and 8 bases at J, leaving 8 bases unmatched. The CDR3 is made up of 15 amino acids. Germline lookup yields CDR1 ENHRY and CDR2 SYGVKD. The CDR3 is CAISDRTGGDDGYTF. The CDR3 coding sequence is TGTGCCATCAGTGATCGGACAGGGGGCGATGACGGCTACACCTTC.

This clone showed up just a few times. DNA for the CDR3: TGTGCCAGCAGCCGCTCTGCGGGGCCGGATGAAAAACTGTTTTTT. Translating gives CASSRSAGPDEKLFF. The chain recombines TRBV14 with TRBJ1-4; a weak D match, TRBD1 (5 bases). This CDR3 contains 15 residues. V lost 4 bases, J lost 6 bases, and 15 bases lay in between. Per the germline V gene, CDR1 is SGHDN and CDR2 is FVKESK.

V and J are TRBV2 and TRBJ2-5, with a possible D match to TRBD2 (6 bases). V gave up 8 bases and J gave up 5 bases, with 15 bases separating them. Germline CDR1 reads SNHLY; CDR2 reads FYNNEI. The CDR3 runs 13 residues. DNA for the CDR3: TGTGCCAGCCGGGACTCCCGGGGGGAGACCCAGTACTTC. Translation gives CASRDSRGETQYF.

The gene calls are TRBV12-3 or TRBV12-4 and TRBJ2-1; 8 bases are shared with TRBD1. This CDR3 is built from 13 residues. J was trimmed by 4 bases and V by 8 bases; bases with no gene match: 4. CDR3 nucleotide sequence: TGTGCCAGCTTAAGACAGGGGTACAATGAGCAGTTCTTC. Its protein is CASLRQGYNEQFF.

The rearrangement joins TRBV19 to TRBJ1-3; TRBD1 might be the D (5 bases). Germline CDR1 LNHDA, CDR2 SQIVND (reference sequence). CDR3 length: 16 residues. Trimming shortened V by 3 bases and J by 4 bases, and 16 bases separated the two germline ends. The CDR3 sequence: CASSIRGGSFGNTIYF. Here the CDR3 DNA reads TGTGCCAGTAGTATCCGGGGGGGGTCATTCGGAAACACCATATATTTT.

The rearrangement joins TRBV3-1 (or the pseudogene TRBV3-2) to TRBJ1-4, with D perhaps matching TRBD1 (6 bases). This CDR3 has 17 residues. The germline V gene encodes CDR1 LGHDT and CDR2 YNNKEL (reference sequence). V lost 1 base and J lost 5, with 17 bases in between. In DNA form, the CDR3 reads TGTGCCAGCAGCCAAGGGCGGACAGCCAAACGCAATGAAAAACTGTTTTTT. Its protein is CASSQGRTAKRNEKLFF.

On this clone: At one end the junction does not follow the germline gene, possibly because of a read error. The V call is TRBV6-5, the J call TRBJ1-5; 10 bases match TRBD1. The CDR3 totals 14 residues. Germline loops: CDR1 MNHEY, CDR2 SVGAGI. CDR3 sequence: CAGSGTGEGQPQHF. For the CDR3, the DNA is TGTGCCGGCAGCGGGACAGGGGAGGGTCAGCCCCAGCATTTT.

The chain has TRBV4-2 and TRBJ1-3; D is unclear. This CDR3 has 16 amino acids. Looked up from germline, CDR1 is LGHNA and CDR2 is YNFKEQ. The V end was cut by 4 bases, the J end by 0 bases, with 13 bases between. CDR3 residues: CASSPRAINSGNTIYF. The CDR3, as DNA: TGTGCCAGCAGCCCTCGAGCCATTAACTCTGGAAACACCATATATTTT.

The J gene is TRBJ2-1, the V gene TRBV14; possibly TRBD2 for D (5 bases). The CDR3 consists of 14 residues. Germline V gene sequence: CDR1 SGHDN, CDR2 FVKESK. Deletions cut 4 bases from V and 6 bases from J, with 13 bases between. In DNA, the CDR3 is TGTGCCAGCAGCCTGACCGGACTCGTCAATGAGCAGTTCTTC. As protein: CASSLTGLVNEQFF.

The rearrangement joins TRBV27 to TRBJ2-7, with D unresolved. Per the germline V gene, CDR1 is MNHEY and CDR2 is SMNVEV (reference sequence). V was pared by 5 bases and J by 2 bases, with 10 bases between. The CDR3 has 13 residues. Here the CDR3 reads CASSPLEPYEQYF. CDR3 nucleotide sequence: TGTGCCAGCAGTCCACTTGAGCCCTACGAGCAGTACTTC.

The chain uses TRBV6-6 and TRBJ2-7; D not resolved. The V and J ends lost 8 bases and 4 bases respectively, with 9 bases between them. Germline values: CDR1 MNHNY, CDR2 SVGAGI (reference sequence). The CDR3 has 11 amino acids. CDR3 residues: CASRFRYEQYF. CDR3 bases: TGTGCCAGCCGGTTCAGGTACGAGCAGTACTTC.

The J gene is TRBJ1-4, the V gene TRBV6-5, with TRBD1 identical over 9 bases. The CDR3 consists of 14 residues. V trimming: 5 bases; J trimming: 7 bases; junction bases outside the gene matches: 5. Per the germline V gene, CDR1 is MNHEY and CDR2 is SVGAGI. The CDR3 region has the DNA TGTGCCAGCAGTCGCCGACAGGGGGGTGAAAAACTGTTTTTT. Amino acid sequence: CASSRRQGGEKLFF.

This rearrangement joins TRBV2 to TRBJ1-1; D gene ambiguous. V was clipped by 8 bases and J by 4 bases, with 11 bases between them. The CDR3 loop spans 12 amino acids. CDR1 and CDR2 (germline): SNHLY, FYNNEI. CDR3 in amino acids: CASGGAGTEAFF. The DNA for the CDR3 is TGTGCCAGCGGCGGAGCGGGCACTGAAGCTTTCTTT.

This rearrangement joins TRBV15 to TRBJ1-1, with D possibly being TRBD1 (5 bases). Germline CDR1 and CDR2: LNHNV and YYDKDF (reference sequence). The CDR3 totals 14 residues. The V gene lost 2 bases and the J gene lost 5 bases, with 12 bases spanning the gap. The CDR3 spells CATSRPRGGTEAFF. The CDR3 region has the DNA TGTGCCACCAGCAGACCCCGGGGGGGAACTGAAGCTTTCTTT.

The J gene is TRBJ1-6, the V gene TRBV6-1; no reliable D call. V was shortened by 1 base and J by 7 bases, with 8 bases between the two germline ends. This CDR3 spans 14 amino acids. Germline V gives CDR1 MNHNS, CDR2 SASEGT. The CDR3: CASSEGGNNSPLHF. The CDR3 region has the DNA TGTGCCAGCAGTGAAGGAGGGAACAATTCACCCCTCCACTTT.

This chain links TRBV21-1 with TRBJ1-1; the D call of TRBD1 is as the table states it, not checked on the DNA. TRBV21-1 is flagged as a pseudogene. The CDR3 is made up of 15 amino acids. CDR3 loop: CASSTQDRARTEAFF. CDR3 bases: TGTGCCAGCAGCACCCAGGACAGGGCGCGAACTGAAGCTTTCTTT.

The chain has TRBV7-2 and TRBJ1-5; D not resolved. The V end was cut by 5 bases, the J end by 5 bases, with 16 bases between. Germline CDR1 SGHTA, CDR2 FQGNSA. This CDR3 is 15 amino acids long. Here the CDR3 reads CASSPFTGRHQPQHF. As DNA, the CDR3 is TGTGCCAGCAGCCCATTCACCGGGAGACATCAGCCCCAGCATTTT.

V is TRBV12-5 and J is TRBJ2-3; 12 bases are shared with TRBD2. CDR3 length: 16 residues. Looked up from germline, CDR1 is LGHNT and CDR2 is FRNRAP. Germline trimming cut 6 bases from V and 6 bases from J; bases unmatched to any gene: 10. CDR3 sequence reads: CASGSQGLAGPDTQYF. The CDR3 DNA sequence: TGTGCTAGTGGATCCCAAGGACTAGCGGGGCCTGATACGCAGTATTTT.

The rearrangement joins TRBV4-3 to TRBJ1-1, with D perhaps matching TRBD1 (5 bases). Trimming pared 1 base from V and 2 bases from J, leaving 11 bases between. Germline V gene sequence: CDR1 LGHNA, CDR2 YSLEER. CDR3 size: 15 residues. CDR3 sequence reads: CASSQGQRGNTEAFF. In DNA, the CDR3 is TGCGCCAGCAGCCAAGGACAGCGTGGTAACACTGAAGCTTTCTTT.

The chain couples TRBV18 to TRBJ1-6; tentative D call: TRBD1 (5 bases). This CDR3 has 13 residues. V lost 8 bases and J lost 10, with 15 bases in between. Looked up from germline, CDR1 is KGHSH and CDR2 is LQKENI. The CDR3 reads CASNRDFPSPLHF. CDR3 in DNA: TGTGCCAGCAATCGGGACTTTCCCTCACCCCTCCACTTT.

The chain uses TRBV4-1 and TRBJ1-1; perhaps TRBD1 as D (5 bases). This CDR3 comprises 19 residues. Germline V gene sequence: CDR1 MGHRA, CDR2 YSYEKL. V was trimmed by 0 bases and J by 1 base, leaving 21 bases between them. This chain's CDR3 is CASSQENIRARRENTEAFF. CDR3 sequence (DNA): TGCGCCAGCAGCCAAGAAAATATCAGGGCAAGGCGGGAGAACACTGAAGCTTTCTTT.

The chain uses TRBV11-2 and TRBJ1-1; D perhaps matches TRBD1 (5 bases). Germline lookup yields CDR1 SGHAT and CDR2 FQNNGV. The CDR3 sequence is 16 residues long. Trimming removed 6 bases at V and 4 bases at J, with 21 bases between. CDR3 DNA: TGTGCCAGCAGGCCTGCTTTTGGGGCGTTGGGCACTGAAGCTTTCTTT. This sequence encodes CASRPAFGALGTEAFF.

This chain links TRBV5-4 with TRBJ1-6; 10 bases fit TRBD1. Germline trimming cut 3 bases from V and 9 bases from J; bases unmatched to any gene: 6. The CDR3 consists of 15 residues. CDR1 and CDR2 from the germline V gene are SGHNT and YYREEE (reference sequence). The CDR3 here is CASSYPGTGASPLHF. The DNA for the CDR3 is TGTGCCAGCAGCTACCCGGGGACAGGGGCTTCACCCCTCCACTTT.

Concerning this clone itself: Other DNA sequences in the same sample also yield this CDR3. The rearrangement uses TRBV9 and TRBJ1-5; D gene uncertain. This CDR3 is built from 14 residues. From germline, CDR1 is SGDLS and CDR2 YYNGEE. The germline V and J ends were trimmed by 0 bases and 4 bases, with 8 bases remaining between them. CDR3 sequence (DNA): TGTGCCAGCAGCGTAGGGCAGGATAATCAGCCCCAGCATTTT. Its protein product is CASSVGQDNQPQHF.